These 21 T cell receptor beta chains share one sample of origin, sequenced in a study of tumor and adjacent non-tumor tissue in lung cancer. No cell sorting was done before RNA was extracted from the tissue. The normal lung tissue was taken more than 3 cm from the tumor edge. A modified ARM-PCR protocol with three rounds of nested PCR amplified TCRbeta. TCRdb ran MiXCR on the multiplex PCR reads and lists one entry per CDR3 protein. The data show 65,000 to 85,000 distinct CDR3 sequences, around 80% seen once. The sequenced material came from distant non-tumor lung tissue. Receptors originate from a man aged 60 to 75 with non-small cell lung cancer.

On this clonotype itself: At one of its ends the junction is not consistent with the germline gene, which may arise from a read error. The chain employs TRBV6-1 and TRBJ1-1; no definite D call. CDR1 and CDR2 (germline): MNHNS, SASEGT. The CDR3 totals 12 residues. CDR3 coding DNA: TGTGCCTGCAACCAAGGGAGGACTGAATCTCTCTTT. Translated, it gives CACNQGRTESLF.

The CDR3: CSVNPGVAGAWANVLTF. The CDR3, as DNA: TGCAGCGTAAATCCGGGCGTTGCGGGGGCTTGGGCCAACGTCCTGACTTTC. V gene TRBV29-1 combines with J gene TRBJ2-6; TRBD2 might be the D (7 bases). The CDR3 is made up of 17 amino acids. Trimming cost V 6 bases and J 5 bases, with 23 bases left between them. CDR1 is SQVTM and CDR2 is ANQGSEA in the germline V gene.

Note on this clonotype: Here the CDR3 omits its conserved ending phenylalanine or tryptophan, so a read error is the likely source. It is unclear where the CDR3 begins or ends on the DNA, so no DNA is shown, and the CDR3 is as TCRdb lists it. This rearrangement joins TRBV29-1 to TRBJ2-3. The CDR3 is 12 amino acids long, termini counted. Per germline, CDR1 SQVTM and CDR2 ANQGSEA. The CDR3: CSVIRSTDTHYI.

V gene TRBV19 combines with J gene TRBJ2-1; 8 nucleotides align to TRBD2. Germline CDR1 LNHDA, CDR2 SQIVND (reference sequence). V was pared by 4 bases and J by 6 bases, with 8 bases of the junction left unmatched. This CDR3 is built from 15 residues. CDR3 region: CASSTTSGRSNEQFF. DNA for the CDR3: TGTGCCAGTAGTACCACTAGCGGCCGATCCAATGAGCAGTTCTTC.

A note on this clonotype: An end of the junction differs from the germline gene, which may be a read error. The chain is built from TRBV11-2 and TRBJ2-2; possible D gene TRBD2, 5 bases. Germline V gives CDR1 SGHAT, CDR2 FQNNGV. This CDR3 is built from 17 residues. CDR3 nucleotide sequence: TGTGCCAGCAGCTTTCCGCTCCTACAAGGAAATACCGGGGAGCTGCTTTTT. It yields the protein CASSFPLLQGNTGELLF.

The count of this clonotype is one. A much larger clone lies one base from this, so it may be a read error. The CDR3: CATRSRSHFGYTF. The CDR3 region has the DNA TGTGCCACCAGGTCAAGGTCTCATTTTGGCTACACCTTC. This sequence joins TRBV24-1 and TRBJ1-2; the D is unclear. This CDR3 region has 13 residues. CDR1 and CDR2 (germline): KGHDR, SFDVKD. Trimming removed 7 bases at V and 7 bases at J, with 15 bases between.

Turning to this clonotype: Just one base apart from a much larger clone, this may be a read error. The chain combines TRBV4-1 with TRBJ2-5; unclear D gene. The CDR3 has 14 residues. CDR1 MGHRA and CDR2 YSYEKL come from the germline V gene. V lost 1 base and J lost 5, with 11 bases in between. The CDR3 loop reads CASSQASGRETQYF. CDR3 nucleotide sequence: TGCGCCAGCAGCCAAGCATCGGGCAGGGAGACCCAGTACTTC.

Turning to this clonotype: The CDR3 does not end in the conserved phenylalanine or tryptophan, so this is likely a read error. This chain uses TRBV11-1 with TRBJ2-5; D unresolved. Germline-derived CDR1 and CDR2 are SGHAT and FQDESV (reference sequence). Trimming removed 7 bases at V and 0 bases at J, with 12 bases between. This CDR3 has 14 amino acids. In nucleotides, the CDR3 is TGTGCCAGCAACAAAGGCACATACCAAGAGACCCAGTACATC. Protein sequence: CASNKGTYQETQYI.

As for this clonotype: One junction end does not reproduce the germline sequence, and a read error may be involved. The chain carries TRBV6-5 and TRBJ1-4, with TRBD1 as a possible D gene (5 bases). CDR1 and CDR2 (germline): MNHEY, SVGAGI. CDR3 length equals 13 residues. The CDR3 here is CPSSYYQGSQLYF. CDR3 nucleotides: TGTCCCAGCAGTTACTATCAGGGATCGCAACTGTATTTT.

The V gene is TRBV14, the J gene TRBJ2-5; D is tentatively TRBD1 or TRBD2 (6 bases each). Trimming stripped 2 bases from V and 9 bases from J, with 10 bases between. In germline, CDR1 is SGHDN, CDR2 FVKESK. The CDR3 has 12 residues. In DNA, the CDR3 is TGTGCCAGCAGCCAAAACAGGGAGGCCCAGTACTTC. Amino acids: CASSQNREAQYF.

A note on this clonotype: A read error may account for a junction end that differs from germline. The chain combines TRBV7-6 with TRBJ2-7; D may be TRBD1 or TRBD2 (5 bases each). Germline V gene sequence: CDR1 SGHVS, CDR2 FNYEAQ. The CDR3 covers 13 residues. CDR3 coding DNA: TGTGCCAGCAGCTCCGGGACCACTTTTGAGGAGTATTTC. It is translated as CASSSGTTFEEYF.

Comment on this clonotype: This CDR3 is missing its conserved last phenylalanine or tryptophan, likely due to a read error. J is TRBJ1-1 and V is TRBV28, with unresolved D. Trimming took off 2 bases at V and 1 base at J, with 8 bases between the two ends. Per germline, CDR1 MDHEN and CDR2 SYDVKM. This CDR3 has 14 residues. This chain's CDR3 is CASSLQARNTEAFS. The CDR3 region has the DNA TGTGCCAGCAGTTTACAGGCAAGGAACACTGAAGCTTTCTCT.

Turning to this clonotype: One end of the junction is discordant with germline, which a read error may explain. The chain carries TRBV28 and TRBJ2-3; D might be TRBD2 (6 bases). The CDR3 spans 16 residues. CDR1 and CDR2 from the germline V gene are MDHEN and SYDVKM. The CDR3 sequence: CASSLWEEIVTDTQYF. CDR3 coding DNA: TGTGCCAGTAGTTTATGGGAGGAGATTGTTACAGATACGCAGTATTTT.

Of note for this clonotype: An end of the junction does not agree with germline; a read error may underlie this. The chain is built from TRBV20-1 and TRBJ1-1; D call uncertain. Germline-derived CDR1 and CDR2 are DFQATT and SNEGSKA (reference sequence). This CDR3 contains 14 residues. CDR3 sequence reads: CSARRAGSYTDAFF. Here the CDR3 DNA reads TGCAGTGCTAGGCGGGCCGGTTCATACACTGACGCTTTCTTT.

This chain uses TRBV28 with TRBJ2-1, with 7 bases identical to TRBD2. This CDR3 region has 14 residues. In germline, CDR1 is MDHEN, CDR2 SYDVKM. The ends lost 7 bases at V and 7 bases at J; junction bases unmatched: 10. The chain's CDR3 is CASTPSGVYNEQFF. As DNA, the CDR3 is TGTGCCAGCACTCCTAGCGGTGTCTATAATGAGCAGTTCTTC.

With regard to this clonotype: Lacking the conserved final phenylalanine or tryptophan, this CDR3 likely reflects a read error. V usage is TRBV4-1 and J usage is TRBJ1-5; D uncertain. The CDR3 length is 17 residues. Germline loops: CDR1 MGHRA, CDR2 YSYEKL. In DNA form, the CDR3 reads TGCGCCAGCAGCCAAGTGCGAGTATCAGATAGCTATCAGCCCCAGCATTAT. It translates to CASSQVRVSDSYQPQHY.

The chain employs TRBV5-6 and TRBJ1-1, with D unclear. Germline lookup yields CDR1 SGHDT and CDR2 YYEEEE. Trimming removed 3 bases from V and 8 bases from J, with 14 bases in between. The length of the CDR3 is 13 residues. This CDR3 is CASSSWRGREAFF. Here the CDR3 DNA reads TGTGCCAGCAGCTCTTGGAGAGGGCGAGAAGCTTTCTTT.

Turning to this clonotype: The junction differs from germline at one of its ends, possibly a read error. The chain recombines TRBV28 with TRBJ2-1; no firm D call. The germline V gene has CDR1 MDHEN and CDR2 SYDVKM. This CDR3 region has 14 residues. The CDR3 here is CASKGTTSYNEQSF. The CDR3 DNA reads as TGTGCCTCGAAAGGAACGACAAGCTACAATGAGCAGTCCTTC.

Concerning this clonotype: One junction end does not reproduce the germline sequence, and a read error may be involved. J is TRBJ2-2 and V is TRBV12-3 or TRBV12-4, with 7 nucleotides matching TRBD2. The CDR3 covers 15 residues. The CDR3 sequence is CASSLLGGIAGGLFF. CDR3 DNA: TGTGCCAGCAGTCTTCTCGGGGGGATAGCCGGGGGGCTGTTTTTT.

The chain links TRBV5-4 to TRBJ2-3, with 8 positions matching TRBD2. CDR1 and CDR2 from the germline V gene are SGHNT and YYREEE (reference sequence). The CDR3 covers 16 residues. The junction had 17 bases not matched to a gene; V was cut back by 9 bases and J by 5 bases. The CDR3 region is CAIGPIEREPGDTQYF. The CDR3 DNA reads TGTGCCATCGGTCCTATAGAGCGGGAGCCGGGAGATACGCAGTATTTT.

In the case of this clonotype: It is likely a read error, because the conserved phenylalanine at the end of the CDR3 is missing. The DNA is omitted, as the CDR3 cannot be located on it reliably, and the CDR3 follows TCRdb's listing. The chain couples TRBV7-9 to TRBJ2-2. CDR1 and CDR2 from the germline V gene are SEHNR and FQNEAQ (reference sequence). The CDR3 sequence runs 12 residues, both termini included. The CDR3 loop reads CASSLGTGELFY.